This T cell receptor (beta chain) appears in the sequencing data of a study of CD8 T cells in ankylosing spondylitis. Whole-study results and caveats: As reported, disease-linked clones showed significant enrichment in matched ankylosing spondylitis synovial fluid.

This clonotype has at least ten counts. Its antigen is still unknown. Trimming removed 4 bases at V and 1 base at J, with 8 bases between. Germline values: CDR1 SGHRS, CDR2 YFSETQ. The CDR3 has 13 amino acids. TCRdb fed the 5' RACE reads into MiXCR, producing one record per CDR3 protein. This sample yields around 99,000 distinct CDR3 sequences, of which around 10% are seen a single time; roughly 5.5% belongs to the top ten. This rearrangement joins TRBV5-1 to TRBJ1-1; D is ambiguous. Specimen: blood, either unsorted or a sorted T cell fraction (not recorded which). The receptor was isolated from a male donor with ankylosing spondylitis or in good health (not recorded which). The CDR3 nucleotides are TGCGCCAGCAGCCCGGAGGGGAACACTGAAGCTTTCTTT. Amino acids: CASSPEGNTEAFF.